This T cell receptor (beta chain) was identified during a study of brain T cells in children with intractable seizures. For this clone: What it binds is unknown.

The time point denotes: blood from clinic visit 5 months post-surgery; TSC patient then seizure free. Sequencing was limited to surgery cases with top T cell transcript signatures in brain tissue. Pre-surgery treatment included at least one anti-epileptic drug. Regarding the study as a whole: Viral specificity was inferred only from CDR3 similarity; HCMV serostatus was unknown.

The assay was immunoSEQ multiplex PCR, and TCRdb's table has in-frame clones only and misses some. The repertoire consists of approximately 330,000 clones, with over 90% occurring once and the leading ten covering 5.7%. Germline lookup yields CDR1 MNHNY and CDR2 SVGAGI (reference sequence). This CDR3 is 14 amino acids long. V was clipped by 6 bases and J by 8 bases; unmatched bases: 9. The sequenced sample was peripheral blood, obtained roughly 5 months after surgery. This chain connects TRBV6-6 to TRBJ1-2; 10 bases are a match to TRBD1. The receptor's source is a boy under two years old with tuberous sclerosis and intractable seizures. The DNA of the CDR3 is TGTGCCAGCAGCCACGACAGGGGGCGGGACGGCTACACCTTC. Translating gives CASSHDRGRDGYTF.